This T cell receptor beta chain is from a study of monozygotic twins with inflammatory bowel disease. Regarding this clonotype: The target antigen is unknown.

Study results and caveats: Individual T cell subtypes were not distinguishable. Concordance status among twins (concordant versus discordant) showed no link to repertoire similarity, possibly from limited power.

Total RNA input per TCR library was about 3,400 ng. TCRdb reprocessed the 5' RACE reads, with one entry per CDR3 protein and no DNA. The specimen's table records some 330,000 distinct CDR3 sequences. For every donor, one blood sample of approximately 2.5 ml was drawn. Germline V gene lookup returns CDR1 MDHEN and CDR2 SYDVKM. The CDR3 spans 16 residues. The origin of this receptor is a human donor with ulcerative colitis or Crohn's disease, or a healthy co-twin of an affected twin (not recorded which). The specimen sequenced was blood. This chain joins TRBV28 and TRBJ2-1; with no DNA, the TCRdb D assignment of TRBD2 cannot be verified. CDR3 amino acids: CASSLYGTSVGDEQFF.